Each of the 22 T cell receptor beta chains below was sequenced from the same sample in a study of cytomegalovirus exposure and HLA in healthy donors. Vbeta (60) and Jbeta (13) primers were used in the PCR. TCRdb's copy holds only in-frame clones and misses some; the assay was immunoSEQ multiplex PCR. The table shows 100,000 to 150,000 clones, with 65% to 85% occurring only once. Material for sequencing was PBMCs. These receptors originate from a man younger than 30 in good health and CMV-seropositive.

V usage is TRBV27 and J usage is TRBJ1-6; 9 bases align to TRBD1. Losses at the gene ends were 6 bases for V and 7 bases for J; bases not matched to a gene: 4. This CDR3 has 14 amino acids. CDR1 is MNHEY and CDR2 is SMNVEV in the germline V gene (reference sequence). The CDR3: CASRPGTGNSPLHF. The CDR3, as DNA: TGTGCCAGCAGGCCCGGGACAGGGAATTCACCCCTCCACTTT.

The chain recombines TRBV30 with TRBJ1-5, with 9 bases aligning to TRBD1. CDR1 and CDR2 from the germline V gene are GTSNPN and SVGIG (reference sequence). The CDR3 is 18 residues long. V shed 3 bases, J shed 1 base, and the junction held 13 bases outside the gene matches. CDR3 residues: CAWSAKRQGVSSNQPQHF. The CDR3 coding sequence is TGTGCCTGGAGCGCAAAACGACAGGGGGTATCAAGCAATCAGCCCCAGCATTTT. Variable domain in full (rest from reference TRBV30 and TRBJ1-5): SQTIHQWPATLVQPVGSPLSLECTVEGTSNPNLYWYRQAAGRGLQLLFYSVGIGQISSEVPQNLSASRPQDRQFILSSKKLLLSDSGFYLCAWSAKRQGVSSNQPQHFGDGTRLSIL.

This clone has just a few counts. This chain joins TRBV10-3 and TRBJ2-3; 12 bases line up with TRBD2. This CDR3 region has 16 residues. CDR1 is ENHRY, CDR2 SYGVKD, per germline. The trim removed 3 bases at V and 2 bases at J, leaving 3 bases unmatched. CDR3: CAISDGLAGNTDTQYF. The CDR3 DNA is TGTGCCATCAGTGACGGACTAGCGGGGAACACAGATACGCAGTATTTT.

This sequence joins TRBV27 and TRBJ2-6; a possible D gene is TRBD2 (6 bases). CDR1 is MNHEY, CDR2 SMNVEV, per germline (reference sequence). V was pared by 5 bases and J by 4 bases, with 15 bases between. CDR3 length: 16 residues. CDR3 DNA: TGTGCCAGCAGTCTGGTGGGAGGAACGGGGGCCAACGTCCTGACTTTC. Its translation is CASSLVGGTGANVLTF. The full variable domain, with the rest looked up from reference TRBV27 and TRBJ2-6, is EAQVTQNPRYLITVTGKKLTVTCSQNMNHEYMSWYRQDPGLGLRQIYYSMNVEVTDKGDVPEGYKVSRKEKRNFPLILESPSPNQTSLYFCASSLVGGTGANVLTFGAGSRLTVL.

This chain connects TRBV19 to TRBJ2-1, with 9 bases aligning to TRBD2. This CDR3 has 16 residues. J gave up 4 bases and V 3 bases, and 7 bases lay outside the gene matches. Germline V gives CDR1 LNHDA, CDR2 SQIVND (reference sequence). The CDR3, as DNA: TGTGCCAGTAGTATGGGCTGGCGGGAGGGGTACAATGAGCAGTTCTTC. Translation: CASSMGWREGYNEQFF.

J is TRBJ2-1 and V is TRBV29-1, with 13 nucleotides matching TRBD2. In germline, CDR1 is SQVTM, CDR2 ANQGSEA. This CDR3 contains 16 residues. The J segment lost 0 bases and the V segment lost 2 bases, leaving 1 base of the junction unmatched. CDR3 region: CSVERTSGSSYNEQFF. The CDR3 nucleotides are TGCAGCGTTGAACGGACTAGCGGGAGCTCCTACAATGAGCAGTTCTTC.

The V gene is TRBV2, the J gene TRBJ1-3; D unclear. The germline V gene encodes CDR1 SNHLY and CDR2 FYNNEI. The CDR3 spans 14 residues. Trimming shortened V by 10 bases and J by 0 bases, and 13 bases separated the two germline ends. The CDR3, as DNA: TGTGCCATTCTGACTGCAAGCTCTGGAAACACCATATATTTT. Translating it yields CAILTASSGNTIYF.

V is TRBV30 and J is TRBJ2-4; 10 bases map to TRBD1. The length of the CDR3 is 18 residues. Germline V gene data show CDR1 as GTSNPN and CDR2 as SVGIG (reference sequence). Trimming removed 3 bases from V and 0 bases from J; junction bases left unmatched: 11. DNA for the CDR3: TGTGCCTGGAGCGCACCGGACAGGGGGTTTATAGCCAAAAACATTCAGTACTTC. Protein: CAWSAPDRGFIAKNIQYF. Filled out from reference TRBV30 and TRBJ2-4, the complete variable domain reads SQTIHQWPATLVQPVGSPLSLECTVEGTSNPNLYWYRQAAGRGLQLLFYSVGIGQISSEVPQNLSASRPQDRQFILSSKKLLLSDSGFYLCAWSAPDRGFIAKNIQYFGAGTRLSVL.

The rearrangement joins TRBV9 to TRBJ2-3; TRBD2 aligns across 9 bases. J gave up 1 base and V 2 bases, and 5 bases lay outside the gene matches. CDR1 is SGDLS and CDR2 is YYNGEE in the germline V gene. The CDR3 has 16 amino acids. The CDR3 loop reads CASSVIAGDRTDTQYF. The CDR3 DNA sequence: TGTGCCAGCAGCGTCATAGCGGGGGACCGCACAGATACGCAGTATTTT.

This chain joins TRBV7-2 and TRBJ1-1; no firm D call. The V end lost 2 bases, the J end lost 0 bases, and 13 bases lay between the germline ends. Germline V gene sequence: CDR1 SGHTA, CDR2 FQGNSA. The CDR3 contains 16 residues. Here the CDR3 reads CASSLRAGAMNTEAFF. The CDR3 nucleotides are TGTGCCAGCAGCTTACGGGCGGGCGCAATGAACACTGAAGCTTTCTTT.

This chain links TRBV29-1 with TRBJ2-5, with TRBD2 matching 8 bases. V dropped 6 bases and J dropped 2; count of bases not matched to a gene: 8. The V gene's germline CDR1 is SQVTM and CDR2 ANQGSEA. This CDR3 contains 14 residues. CDR3 DNA: TGCAGCGTGGCGGGATCGGGGGGGCAAGAGACCCAGTACTTC. This sequence encodes CSVAGSGGQETQYF.

V usage is TRBV7-8 and J usage is TRBJ1-5; D is undetermined. V was pared by 5 bases and J by 4 bases, with 15 bases between. CDR3 length: 15 amino acids. Germline CDR1 SGHVS, CDR2 FQNEAQ. CDR3 sequence: CASSITGGQNQPQHF. In DNA, the CDR3 is TGTGCCAGCAGCATCACGGGCGGGCAAAATCAGCCCCAGCATTTT.

The chain uses TRBV19 and TRBJ1-5, with TRBD1 identical over 7 bases. CDR1 and CDR2 from the germline V gene are LNHDA and SQIVND (reference sequence). This CDR3 spans 16 amino acids. The J segment lost 4 bases and the V segment lost 3 bases, leaving 9 bases of the junction unmatched. The CDR3 loop reads CASSMGDRVRNQPQHF. CDR3 DNA sequence: TGTGCCAGTAGTATGGGCGACAGGGTCCGAAATCAGCCCCAGCATTTT. The complete variable domain, with remaining parts taken from reference TRBV19 and TRBJ1-5, reads DGGITQSPKYLFRKEGQNVTLSCEQNLNHDAMYWYRQDPGQGLRLIYYSQIVNDFQKGDIAEGYSVSREKKESFPLTVTSAQKNPTAFYLCASSMGDRVRNQPQHFGDGTRLSIL.

This clone was seen only once. The chain carries TRBV7-2 and TRBJ1-5, with D perhaps TRBD1 (5 bases). V was trimmed by 1 base and J by 7 bases, leaving 11 bases between them. The CDR3 extends over 14 amino acids. CDR1 is SGHTA and CDR2 is FQGNSA in the germline V gene. CDR3 sequence: CASSLGGEGQPQHF. The CDR3 DNA is TGTGCCAGCAGCTTAGGAGGGGAGGGCCAGCCCCAGCATTTT.

This rearrangement joins TRBV5-5 to TRBJ1-1; TRBD1 is a possible D gene (6 bases). CDR1 is SGHKS and CDR2 is YYEKEE in the germline V gene (reference sequence). The CDR3 covers 17 residues. Deletions cut 4 bases from V and 0 bases from J, with 19 bases between. CDR3 sequence (DNA): TGTGCCAGCAGCGCCCACGGGGGGCTGTTAATGAACACTGAAGCTTTCTTT. This codes for CASSAHGGLLMNTEAFF.

This clone has just one count. The chain links TRBV19 to TRBJ1-4, with D maybe TRBD1 (5 bases). Germline V gene data show CDR1 as LNHDA and CDR2 as SQIVND (reference sequence). This CDR3 contains 13 residues. Trimming left V 4 bases short and J 4 bases short, with 7 bases between. DNA of the CDR3: TGTGCCAGTAGTACAGGGATTAATGAAAAACTGTTTTTT. Its protein is CASSTGINEKLFF.

This clone was found once. The chain employs TRBV2 and TRBJ1-6, with a tentative D call TRBD1 (5 bases). The length of the CDR3 is 15 residues. Germline V CDR1 and CDR2: SNHLY, FYNNEI. V lost 1 base and J lost 7, with 11 bases in between. The CDR3: CASSEGGGGNSPLHF. The CDR3 region has the DNA TGTGCCAGCAGTGAAGGCGGGGGAGGGAATTCACCCCTCCACTTT.

This clone showed up just a few times. This rearrangement joins TRBV30 to TRBJ2-7; D is uncertain. CDR1 GTSNPN and CDR2 SVGIG come from the germline V gene (reference sequence). Trimming removed 3 bases from V and 5 bases from J, with 8 bases in between. The CDR3 has 11 residues. CDR3 loop: CAWRLSNEQYF. The CDR3 coding sequence is TGTGCCTGGAGACTATCCAACGAGCAGTACTTC. Full variable domain (missing parts from reference TRBV30 and TRBJ2-7): SQTIHQWPATLVQPVGSPLSLECTVEGTSNPNLYWYRQAAGRGLQLLFYSVGIGQISSEVPQNLSASRPQDRQFILSSKKLLLSDSGFYLCAWRLSNEQYFGPGTRLTVT.

The V gene is TRBV18, the J gene TRBJ2-6; the match to TRBD1 covers 8 bases. The CDR3 length is 19 residues. J lost 1 base, V lost 1 base, and 9 bases had no gene match. Germline V lookup: CDR1 KGHSH, CDR2 LQKENI. The CDR3 DNA reads TGTGCCAGCTCACCACGGGCCGGGACAGGAGTATCTGGGGCCAACGTCCTGACTTTC. Translated, it gives CASSPRAGTGVSGANVLTF.

The chain uses TRBV30 and TRBJ1-5; the match to TRBD1 covers 10 bases. Trimming took 1 base from V and 3 from J; bases not matched to a gene: 6. The CDR3 extends over 16 amino acids. Looked up from germline, CDR1 is GTSNPN and CDR2 is SVGIG (reference sequence). This CDR3 is CAWSAPGTGANQPQHF. In DNA form, the CDR3 reads TGTGCCTGGAGTGCCCCCGGGACAGGGGCCAATCAGCCCCAGCATTTT.

The rearrangement uses TRBV5-1 and TRBJ1-1, with unresolved D. The CDR3 length is 13 residues. Germline CDR1 is SGHRS and CDR2 is YFSETQ. Trimming left V 0 bases short and J 5 bases short, with 8 bases between. CDR3: CASSLAGKTEAFF. CDR3 nucleotides: TGCGCCAGCAGCTTGGCCGGGAAGACTGAAGCTTTCTTT.

The CDR3 coding sequence is TGTGCCAGCAGTGAATCTTGGGCAGTAACAGATACGCAGTATTTT. It yields the protein CASSESWAVTDTQYF. This sequence joins TRBV25-1 and TRBJ2-3; D not resolved. Germline CDR1 and CDR2: MGHDK and SYGVNS. CDR3 length: 15 amino acids. Trimming took off 1 base at V and 3 bases at J, with 11 bases between the two ends.